One sample yielded the 26 T cell receptor beta chains listed below, sequenced in a study of early T cells in non-severe SARS-CoV-2 infection. Using its own MiXCR run on the 5' RACE reads, TCRdb lists one record per CDR3 protein. The sample has about 68,000 distinct CDR3 sequences, 10% to 15% seen once; the top ten hold approximately 1.6%. Sequences were obtained from whole blood. These receptors all come from an adult who was a healthcare worker with PCR-confirmed SARS-CoV-2 infection or an uninfected control (not recorded which).

The chain couples TRBV3-1 to TRBJ1-2, with D uncertain. Between the trimmed V and J ends, which lost 5 bases and 0 bases, there was a span of 10 bases. CDR1 and CDR2 from the germline V gene are LGHDT and YNNKEL (reference sequence). This CDR3 has 14 residues. The CDR3 sequence: CASSFRGANYGYTF. In DNA, the CDR3 is TGTGCCAGCAGCTTCCGGGGTGCTAACTATGGCTACACCTTC.

This clonotype has only a few counts. V and J are TRBV7-2 and TRBJ1-6, with D hard to call. Germline assignment: CDR1 SGHTA and CDR2 FQGNSA. The CDR3 spans 15 residues. Trimming stripped 0 bases from V and 6 bases from J, with 9 bases between. The CDR3 here is CASSLARWGNSPLHF. In nucleotides, the CDR3 is TGTGCCAGCAGCTTAGCGAGGTGGGGTAATTCACCCCTCCACTTT.

J is TRBJ1-2 and V is TRBV5-4, with 7 bases identical to TRBD1. The CDR3 has 14 residues. The J segment lost 4 bases and the V segment lost 5 bases, leaving 8 bases of the junction unmatched. The germline V gene has CDR1 SGHNT and CDR2 YYREEE (reference sequence). The DNA of the CDR3 is TGTGCCAGCAGGGGGACAGTAGGTGCCTATGGCTACACCTTC. This gives the protein CASRGTVGAYGYTF.

This clonotype was seen only a few times. V gene TRBV3-1 combines with J gene TRBJ2-7; 12 bases are a match to TRBD2. CDR1 LGHDT and CDR2 YNNKEL come from the germline V gene (reference sequence). Losses at the gene ends were 1 base for V and 2 bases for J; bases not matched to a gene: 3. The CDR3 spans 16 residues. CDR3: CASSQGRLAGAYEQYF. The DNA of the CDR3 is TGTGCCAGCAGCCAAGGGAGACTAGCGGGGGCCTACGAGCAGTACTTC.

This clonotype showed up just a few times. This chain joins TRBV19 and TRBJ1-2, with D possibly being TRBD1 (6 bases). The CDR3 contains 15 residues. CDR1 and CDR2 (germline): LNHDA, SQIVND (reference sequence). The V end lost 3 bases, the J end lost 2 bases, and 13 bases lay between the germline ends. The CDR3 loop reads CASSMDRDTNYGYTF. The CDR3 DNA is TGTGCCAGTAGTATGGACCGGGACACCAACTATGGCTACACCTTC. Based on the CDR3 plus reference TRBV19 and TRBJ1-2, the full variable domain is DGGITQSPKYLFRKEGQNVTLSCEQNLNHDAMYWYRQDPGQGLRLIYYSQIVNDFQKGDIAEGYSVSREKKESFPLTVTSAQKNPTAFYLCASSMDRDTNYGYTFGSGTRLTVV.

The J gene is TRBJ1-1, the V gene TRBV29-1; no clear D gene. The V end was cut by 8 bases, the J end by 1 base, with 11 bases between. CDR3 length: 12 residues. The germline V gene encodes CDR1 SQVTM and CDR2 ANQGSEA. The CDR3 here is CSFKFANTEAFF. CDR3 sequence (DNA): TGCAGCTTTAAGTTCGCGAACACTGAAGCTTTCTTT.

This clonotype was observed many times. J is TRBJ2-3 and V is TRBV6-2 or TRBV6-3; 11 bases are shared with TRBD2. The CDR3 loop spans 18 amino acids. Germline CDR1 is MNHEY and CDR2 is SVGEGT. The V and J ends lost 3 bases and 2 bases, in that order; junction bases with no gene match: 10. CDR3 nucleotides: TGTGCCAGCAGTTATGTTCAACTAGCGGGGGCCAACACAGATACGCAGTATTTT. Its translation: CASSYVQLAGANTDTQYF.

This clonotype was seen repeatedly, ten times or more. Here the CDR3 reads CASSLIGEGRSPLHF. The CDR3 coding sequence is TGTGCCAGCAGTTTGATCGGGGAGGGAAGGTCACCCCTCCACTTT. The gene calls are TRBV12-3 or TRBV12-4 and TRBJ1-6; D uncertain. The CDR3 totals 15 residues. V was trimmed by 3 bases and J by 10 bases, leaving 16 bases between them.

The V call is TRBV11-2, the J call TRBJ2-7; 8 nucleotides line up with TRBD1. V shed 4 bases and J 2 bases; nucleotides not matched to a gene: 10. The CDR3 sequence is 16 residues long. Germline CDR1 SGHAT, CDR2 FQNNGV. The CDR3 DNA reads as TGTGCCAGCAGCTGGTCGACAGGGGCGACCACCTACGAGCAGTACTTC. Protein product: CASSWSTGATTYEQYF.

This clonotype came up a few times. V usage is TRBV20-1 and J usage is TRBJ2-2, with 7 positions matching TRBD2. The CDR3 totals 16 residues. Germline values: CDR1 DFQATT, CDR2 SNEGSKA (reference sequence). Germline trimming cut 1 base from V and 0 bases from J; bases unmatched to any gene: 5. CDR3 nucleotides: TGCAGTGCTAGAGCCGGGCTAGCGGCGAACACCGGGGAGCTGTTTTTT. Protein product: CSARAGLAANTGELFF.

The chain has TRBV5-8 and TRBJ2-6; D perhaps matches TRBD2 (6 bases). The V gene's germline CDR1 is SGHTS and CDR2 YDEGEE. Between the trimmed V and J ends, which lost 1 base and 0 bases, there was a span of 17 bases. The CDR3 has 19 residues. CDR3 sequence (DNA): TGTGCCAGCAGCTTGTGGACCCAAATGGGGGGCTCTGGGGCCAACGTCCTGACTTTC. It translates to CASSLWTQMGGSGANVLTF.

The V gene is TRBV9, the J gene TRBJ2-3; maybe TRBD2 (5 bases). Germline loops: CDR1 SGDLS, CDR2 YYNGEE. The V end lost 0 bases, the J end lost 4 bases, and 9 bases lay between the germline ends. CDR3 length: 14 amino acids. CDR3 sequence reads: CASSVDGVADTQYF. CDR3 DNA sequence: TGTGCCAGCAGCGTAGACGGGGTTGCAGATACGCAGTATTTT.

This clonotype was observed a few times. The chain carries TRBV3-1 and TRBJ2-3; no reliable D call. CDR1 and CDR2 from the germline V gene are LGHDT and YNNKEL (reference sequence). The CDR3 length is 14 residues. Trimming removed 2 bases from V and 4 bases from J, with 10 bases in between. The CDR3 coding sequence is TGTGCCAGCAGCCAATTCGGCGGCGCAGATACGCAGTATTTT. The encoded protein is CASSQFGGADTQYF.

At least ten counts were recorded for this clonotype. This CDR3 reads CASSTREKERDKGYEQYF. In DNA, the CDR3 is TGTGCCAGCAGCACGCGAGAGAAGGAACGGGACAAAGGCTACGAGCAGTACTTC. The chain uses TRBV11-3 and TRBJ2-7; tentatively, D is TRBD1 (6 bases). V was cut by 5 bases and J by 3 bases, with 26 bases left in between. Looked up from germline, CDR1 is SGHNT and CDR2 is YENEEA. This CDR3 is 18 amino acids long.

This chain joins TRBV2 and TRBJ2-1; TRBD1 aligns across 10 bases. J gave up 7 bases and V 10 bases, and 16 bases lay outside the gene matches. Germline loops: CDR1 SNHLY, CDR2 FYNNEI. The CDR3 spans 16 residues. The CDR3 loop reads CAIPKSRDRGLNEQFF. The CDR3 region has the DNA TGTGCCATCCCAAAAAGCCGGGACAGGGGACTGAATGAGCAGTTCTTC.

The rearrangement joins TRBV4-2 to TRBJ1-1, with D possibly being TRBD1 (5 bases). The CDR3 loop spans 11 amino acids. Trimming removed 11 bases from V and 7 bases from J, with 14 bases in between. The germline gives CDR1 LGHNA, CDR2 YNFKEQ. DNA for the CDR3: TGTGCCGCTGGGACCCTCCTTGAAGCTTTCTTT. This encodes CAAGTLLEAFF.

This clonotype was seen repeatedly, ten times or more. The rearrangement joins TRBV7-2 to TRBJ2-7; 12 nucleotides align to TRBD2. This CDR3 is 15 amino acids long. V was clipped by 5 bases and J by 3 bases; unmatched bases: 5. Germline lookup yields CDR1 SGHTA and CDR2 FQGNSA. The CDR3 loop reads CASSLSSGGVYEQYF. CDR3 nucleotides: TGTGCCAGCAGCCTATCTAGCGGGGGGGTCTACGAGCAGTACTTC.

There are many counts of this clonotype. The chain joins TRBV7-2 to TRBJ2-7; D is possibly TRBD1 (6 bases). The CDR3 totals 16 residues. Germline V lookup: CDR1 SGHTA, CDR2 FQGNSA. The V end was cut by 1 base, the J end by 0 bases, with 13 bases between. The CDR3: CASSLVSTGSSYEQYF. The CDR3, as DNA: TGTGCCAGCAGCTTAGTCTCCACAGGGAGCTCCTACGAGCAGTACTTC.

This clonotype was picked up a small number of times. The rearrangement uses TRBV28 and TRBJ2-3; D is uncertain. This CDR3 comprises 14 residues. Per germline, CDR1 MDHEN and CDR2 SYDVKM. Trimming pared 6 bases from V and 5 bases from J, leaving 15 bases between. CDR3 protein: CASRTPPSRDTQYF. The CDR3 DNA reads TGTGCCAGCAGAACCCCGCCCTCCCGAGATACGCAGTATTTT.

The CDR3 DNA is TGTGCCAGCAGCCTAAGTACAGGGAGCACAGATACGCAGTATTTT. Its translation: CASSLSTGSTDTQYF. The rearrangement joins TRBV9 to TRBJ2-3; tentative D call: TRBD1 (6 bases). The V gene's germline CDR1 is SGDLS and CDR2 YYNGEE. V was shortened by 4 bases and J by 0 bases, with 12 bases between the two germline ends. This CDR3 has 15 amino acids.

This chain joins TRBV20-1 and TRBJ2-1; 7 nucleotides line up with TRBD1. Looked up from germline, CDR1 is DFQATT and CDR2 is SNEGSKA (reference sequence). The CDR3 length is 13 residues. Trimming at V came to 8 bases and at J to 4 bases, leaving 8 bases not matched to a gene. This CDR3 is CSSGTERYNEQFF. In DNA, the CDR3 is TGCAGTTCCGGGACAGAGAGATACAATGAGCAGTTCTTC.

This clonotype was recorded at least ten times. The chain combines TRBV11-2 with TRBJ2-1; D is perhaps TRBD1 (6 bases). The CDR3 loop spans 19 amino acids. The V end was cut by 1 base, the J end by 2 bases, with 21 bases between. CDR1 is SGHAT and CDR2 is FQNNGV in the germline V gene. Here the CDR3 reads CASSLGTGTWGLTYNEQFF. The CDR3 DNA is TGTGCCAGCAGCTTAGGAACAGGGACCTGGGGGTTGACCTACAATGAGCAGTTCTTC. Full variable domain (missing parts from reference TRBV11-2 and TRBJ2-1): EAGVAQSPRYKIIEKRQSVAFWCNPISGHATLYWYQQILGQGPKLLIQFQNNGVVDDSQLPKDRFSAERLKGVDSTLKIQPAKLEDSAVYLCASSLGTGTWGLTYNEQFFGPGTRLTVL.

In its sample, this clonotype was seen many times. The chain joins TRBV25-1 to TRBJ2-3; D unclear. From germline, CDR1 is MGHDK and CDR2 SYGVNS. The CDR3 loop spans 12 amino acids. V was cut by 2 bases and J by 8 bases, with 8 bases left in between. The CDR3 is CASSERYSTQYF. The CDR3 nucleotides are TGTGCCAGCAGTGAAAGGTATTCTACGCAGTATTTT.

The V and J genes are TRBV5-4 and TRBJ2-1; TRBD1 or TRBD2 may be the D gene (6 bases each). Germline V gives CDR1 SGHNT, CDR2 YYREEE (reference sequence). The CDR3 has 14 amino acids. The ends were cut back, 1 base at V and 6 bases at J, with 11 bases in the middle. The CDR3 bases are TGTGCCAGCAGCTTGATAGAGGGGGGCAATGAGCAGTTCTTC. Protein sequence: CASSLIEGGNEQFF.

This chain uses TRBV5-1 with TRBJ2-7; TRBD1 aligns across 8 bases. CDR1 and CDR2 (germline): SGHRS, YFSETQ. J lost 4 bases, V lost 0 bases, and 3 bases had no gene match. The CDR3 is made up of 14 amino acids. This CDR3 reads CASSLEGTGYEQYF. In DNA form, the CDR3 reads TGCGCCAGCAGCTTGGAGGGGACAGGTTACGAGCAGTACTTC.

This clonotype was seen repeatedly, ten times or more. The junction and the germline gene differ at one end; a read error may be behind it. V gene TRBV7-7 combines with J gene TRBJ2-3; unclear D gene. This CDR3 is 13 amino acids long. Germline lookup yields CDR1 SSHAT and CDR2 FNYEAQ (reference sequence). DNA of the CDR3: TGTGCTAGCAGTTCGATTCTTGGTGGTACGCAGTATTTT. Protein: CASSSILGGTQYF.